A selection of T cell receptor beta chains follows, all from one sample in a study of blood T cell repertoires in COVID-19. TCRdb keeps only in-frame clones here, not all; method: immunoSEQ multiplex PCR. The sample contains 90,000 to 120,000 clones, around nine tenths of which appear only once. Sequencing input: peripheral blood. These receptors originate from a man in his 70s with acute or convalescent COVID-19. CDR3s include the opening cysteine and the closing phenylalanine or tryptophan. D genes are given only for firm matches. Expanded clones are given a class, and other clones once, few, many or no size at all.

CDR3 DNA: TGTGCTGTCCGAATCGACAGGGGGTACACCGGGGAGCTGTTTTTT; CDR3 protein: CAVRIDRGYTGELFF; J gene: TRBJ2-2; clone size: once; D gene: TRBD1; V gene: TRBV7-6
CDR3 DNA: TGTGCCAGCAGTTTCGGGAGTGGGACCGGGGAGCTGTTTTTT; CDR3 protein: CASSFGSGTGELFF; J gene: TRBJ2-2; clone size: -; D gene: -; V gene: TRBV6-6
CDR3 DNA: TGTGCCTGGAGCCTCACAGGGGGCATTAAGACCCAGTACTTC; CDR3 protein: CAWSLTGGIKTQYF; J gene: TRBJ2-5; clone size: -; D gene: TRBD1; V gene: TRBV30
CDR3 DNA: TGTGCCAGCAGCGATAGGGACAGGCTATACGAGCAGTACTTC; CDR3 protein: CASSDRDRLYEQYF; J gene: TRBJ2-7; clone size: -; D gene: TRBD1; V gene: TRBV9
CDR3 DNA: TGTGCCAGCAGCTTAGGGTCGTGGTCAGGGGGAAACACCATATATTTT; CDR3 protein: CASSLGSWSGGNTIYF; J gene: TRBJ1-3; clone size: -; D gene: -; V gene: TRBV7-6
CDR3 DNA: TGTGCCAGCAGCCCTCTTAGCTCTGGAAACACCATATATTTT; CDR3 protein: CASSPLSSGNTIYF; J gene: TRBJ1-3; clone size: -; D gene: -; V gene: TRBV7-9
CDR3 DNA: TGTGCCAGCAGCCAAGGGGTTGACAGCCACGAGCAGTACTTC; CDR3 protein: CASSQGVDSHEQYF; J gene: TRBJ2-7; clone size: -; D gene: -; V gene: TRBV3-1/TRBV3-2
CDR3 DNA: TGTGCCAGCAGCTCACCAGGGCGCTCCTACGAGCAGTACTTC; CDR3 protein: CASSSPGRSYEQYF; J gene: TRBJ2-7; clone size: -; D gene: -; V gene: TRBV11-3
CDR3 DNA: TGTGCCAGCAAAGGTACAGGGGGGATGTACACTGAAGCTTTCTTT; CDR3 protein: CASKGTGGMYTEAFF; J gene: TRBJ1-1; clone size: -; D gene: TRBD1; V gene: TRBV6-5
CDR3 DNA: TGTGCCAGTAGTTGGGCAGGCCTTGCTCAGCCCCAGCATTTT; CDR3 protein: CASSWAGLAQPQHF; J gene: TRBJ1-5; clone size: -; D gene: -; V gene: TRBV19
CDR3 DNA: TGTGCCAGCAGCCAAAGGATAGCCCCCAATGAGCAGTTCTTC; CDR3 protein: CASSQRIAPNEQFF; J gene: TRBJ2-1; clone size: -; D gene: -; V gene: TRBV14
CDR3 DNA: TGTGCCAGCAGTCCCTCAGCGGGAGGAAACGAGCAGTACTTC; CDR3 protein: CASSPSAGGNEQYF; J gene: TRBJ2-7; clone size: -; D gene: TRBD2; V gene: TRBV28
CDR3 DNA: TGTGCCAGCAGCTTAGTCCTCGGGGGGGCGGGAGATACGCAGTATTTT; CDR3 protein: CASSLVLGGAGDTQYF; J gene: TRBJ2-3; clone size: -; D gene: TRBD2; V gene: TRBV7-9
CDR3 DNA: TGTGCCAGCAGTTACGCCCGACAGGGAGGCTACACCTTC; CDR3 protein: CASSYARQGGYTF; J gene: TRBJ1-2; clone size: -; D gene: TRBD1; V gene: TRBV6-5
CDR3 DNA: TGTGCCAGCTGGTACGCGGGGAAGCTATCTAATTCACCCCTCCACTTT; CDR3 protein: CASWYAGKLSNSPLHF; J gene: TRBJ1-6; clone size: few; D gene: -; V gene: TRBV6-4
CDR3 DNA: TGTGCCAGTAGTATAGGACAGGGGGCCTACGAGCAGTACTTC; CDR3 protein: CASSIGQGAYEQYF; J gene: TRBJ2-7; clone size: -; D gene: TRBD1; V gene: TRBV19
CDR3 DNA: TGTGCCAGCAGCTCGACTAGCGGGAGGTGGGATACGCAGTATTTT; CDR3 protein: CASSSTSGRWDTQYF; J gene: TRBJ2-3; clone size: -; D gene: TRBD2; V gene: TRBV7-2
CDR3 DNA: TGTGCCAGCAGCTTACGGGGTGTGAACACTGAAGCTTTCTTT; CDR3 protein: CASSLRGVNTEAFF; J gene: TRBJ1-1; clone size: -; D gene: -; V gene: TRBV5-6
CDR3 DNA: TGTGCCAGCAGCTTACAGGGGGCCGGCAATCAGCCCCAGCATTTT; CDR3 protein: CASSLQGAGNQPQHF; J gene: TRBJ1-5; clone size: -; D gene: TRBD1; V gene: TRBV7-9
CDR3 DNA: TGTGCCAGCAGCTTAGACGGGGCGGGGGTGGAGCAGTTCTTC; CDR3 protein: CASSLDGAGVEQFF; J gene: TRBJ2-1; clone size: -; D gene: TRBD2; V gene: TRBV7-8
CDR3 DNA: TGTGCCAGCAGCTTCGTGGGGGGGGGCGAGCAGTACTTC; CDR3 protein: CASSFVGGGEQYF; J gene: TRBJ2-7; clone size: -; D gene: TRBD2; V gene: TRBV7-6
CDR3 DNA: TGTGCCAGCAGCTCCTCGGGGGGACTAGGCGAGACCCAGTACTTC; CDR3 protein: CASSSSGGLGETQYF; J gene: TRBJ2-5; clone size: -; D gene: TRBD2; V gene: TRBV7-2
CDR3 DNA: TGTGCCACCAGTTCGGTCCTGAACACTGAAGCTTTCTTT; CDR3 protein: CATSSVLNTEAFF; J gene: TRBJ1-1; clone size: -; D gene: -; V gene: TRBV15
CDR3 DNA: TGTGCCAGCAGCTTAGGTCCGGGAGGGCCCTACAATGAGCAGTTCTTC; CDR3 protein: CASSLGPGGPYNEQFF; J gene: TRBJ2-1; clone size: few; D gene: TRBD2; V gene: TRBV11-2